Shown below are 20 T cell receptor beta chains from a single sample sequenced in a study of blood T cell repertoires in COVID-19 (dated by TCRdb to about 2020). Library method: the immunoSEQ multiplex PCR assay. TCRdb limited this immuneACCESS table to in-frame rearrangements with V and J called. A share of clones is missing; checked studies link under half to unresolved V genes, and the rest is unexplained. The sample table lists some 300,000 clones, 80% to 90% of them with a count of one. The ten biggest clones cover 6% to 8% of the sample. Specimen: peripheral blood. Every receptor here comes from a woman in her 50s with COVID-19, enrolled during active disease.

The chain links TRBV5-4 to TRBJ2-7, with TRBD2 matching over 16 bases. From germline, CDR1 is SGHNT and CDR2 YYREEE (reference sequence). The CDR3 runs to 17 residues. Unmatched junction bases numbered 6, after V lost 0 bases and J lost 6 bases. CDR3 in DNA: TGTGCCAGCAGCTTGGCGGGACTAGCGGGAGGGCTGTCCGAGCAGTACTTC. Amino acid sequence: CASSLAGLAGGLSEQYF.

This chain links TRBV19 with TRBJ2-1; TRBD2 aligns across 9 bases. V trimming: 4 bases; J trimming: 9 bases; junction bases outside the gene matches: 7. The germline V gene has CDR1 LNHDA and CDR2 SQIVND (reference sequence). This CDR3 contains 14 residues. The CDR3 reads CASSSSGSMLEQFF. The CDR3 bases are TGTGCCAGTAGTAGTAGCGGGAGTATGCTTGAGCAGTTCTTC.

The rearrangement uses TRBV3-1 (or the pseudogene TRBV3-2) and TRBJ1-5, with 9 bases aligning to TRBD1. The junction had 9 bases not matched to a gene; V was cut back by 0 bases and J by 0 bases. The germline V gene has CDR1 LGHDT and CDR2 YNNKEL (reference sequence). This CDR3 comprises 19 residues. CDR3: CASSQDYGTGMDSNQPQHF. The CDR3 DNA is TGTGCCAGCAGCCAAGATTATGGGACAGGGATGGATAGCAATCAGCCCCAGCATTTT.

J is TRBJ2-7 and V is TRBV19; 10 bases line up with TRBD2. Trimming removed 6 bases from V and 2 bases from J; junction bases left unmatched: 7. The CDR3 length is 15 residues. CDR1 and CDR2 (germline): LNHDA, SQIVND (reference sequence). The CDR3 region has the DNA TGTGCCAGTAGCCCAGCGGGAGGGCCAGCCTACGAGCAGTACTTC. Its translation is CASSPAGGPAYEQYF.

The chain carries TRBV19 and TRBJ2-3; 9 bases fit TRBD1. CDR1 LNHDA and CDR2 SQIVND come from the germline V gene (reference sequence). V was clipped by 5 bases and J by 4 bases; unmatched bases: 10. This CDR3 has 16 residues. This chain's CDR3 is CASSLLPGQGADTQYF. The CDR3 DNA is TGTGCCAGTAGTCTCCTTCCGGGACAGGGTGCAGATACGCAGTATTTT. The whole variable domain, remainder taken from reference TRBV19 and TRBJ2-3, is DGGITQSPKYLFRKEGQNVTLSCEQNLNHDAMYWYRQDPGQGLRLIYYSQIVNDFQKGDIAEGYSVSREKKESFPLTVTSAQKNPTAFYLCASSLLPGQGADTQYFGPGTRLTVL.

V is TRBV10-3 and J is TRBJ1-1, with 8 bases lining up with TRBD1. The ends lost 4 bases at V and 5 bases at J; junction bases unmatched: 9. CDR3 length: 15 amino acids. The germline gives CDR1 ENHRY, CDR2 SYGVKD. DNA of the CDR3: TGTGCCATCAGTGTTCAAGGACAGGGAGGGACTGAAGCTTTCTTT. Protein product: CAISVQGQGGTEAFF.

This chain connects TRBV28 to TRBJ2-5; 8 bases map to TRBD1. With 2 bases clipped from V and 6 bases from J, the junction kept 5 bases outside the gene matches. Per germline, CDR1 MDHEN and CDR2 SYDVKM. There are 14 residues in the CDR3. Here the CDR3 DNA reads TGTGCCAGCAGTTTAGGCACAGGGGGTAAGACCCAGTACTTC. Its translation is CASSLGTGGKTQYF.

V is TRBV7-7 and J is TRBJ2-3; 13 bases are shared with TRBD2. This CDR3 has 16 amino acids. Germline-derived CDR1 and CDR2 are SSHAT and FNYEAQ (reference sequence). Trimming removed 4 bases from V and 5 bases from J; junction bases left unmatched: 6. Here the CDR3 DNA reads TGTGCCAGCAGCTCCGGACTAGCGGGAGTCGGAGATACGCAGTATTTT. Its translation: CASSSGLAGVGDTQYF. Full variable domain (rest looked up from reference TRBV7-7 and TRBJ2-3): GAGVSQSPRYKVTKRGQDVTLRCDPISSHATLYWYQQALGQGPEFLTYFNYEAQPDKSGLPSDRFSAERPEGSISTLTIQRTEQRDSAMYRCASSSGLAGVGDTQYFGPGTRLTVL.

The genes are TRBV3-1 (or the pseudogene TRBV3-2) and TRBJ1-6; tentatively, D is TRBD1 (5 bases). Germline V CDR1 and CDR2: LGHDT, YNNKEL (reference sequence). The CDR3 length is 14 residues. V lost 0 bases and J lost 9, with 9 bases in between. The CDR3 sequence: CASSQDSGGSPLHF. In DNA form, the CDR3 reads TGTGCCAGCAGCCAAGATTCCGGGGGTTCACCCCTCCACTTT.

This clone was seen once. V and J are TRBV30 and TRBJ1-6; tentative D call: TRBD1 (6 bases). Germline V lookup: CDR1 GTSNPN, CDR2 SVGIG (reference sequence). This CDR3 has 15 amino acids. V was clipped by 3 bases and J by 5 bases, with 14 bases between them. CDR3 in DNA: TGTGCCTGGAGCCGGGGGGGGCCAGATAATTCACCCCTCCACTTT. It encodes CAWSRGGPDNSPLHF. Drawing the rest from reference TRBV30 and TRBJ1-6, the complete variable domain is SQTIHQWPATLVQPVGSPLSLECTVEGTSNPNLYWYRQAAGRGLQLLFYSVGIGQISSEVPQNLSASRPQDRQFILSSKKLLLSDSGFYLCAWSRGGPDNSPLHFGNGTRLTVT.

V and J are TRBV10-3 and TRBJ2-7, with 11 bases fitting TRBD2. This CDR3 spans 13 amino acids. Unmatched junction bases numbered 3, after V lost 9 bases and J lost 2 bases. Germline assignment: CDR1 ENHRY and CDR2 SYGVKD. In DNA form, the CDR3 reads TGTGCCATTAAGACTAGCGGGGCCTACGAGCAGTACTTC. Amino acids: CAIKTSGAYEQYF.

The CDR3 sequence: CASSPPRGRAGTGELFF. CDR3 DNA sequence: TGTGCCAGCAGCCCTCCCCGCGGGAGGGCGGGGACCGGGGAGCTGTTTTTT. This chain joins TRBV5-4 and TRBJ2-2; TRBD2 matches at 9 bases. Germline trimming cut 4 bases from V and 5 bases from J; bases unmatched to any gene: 12. Looked up from germline, CDR1 is SGHNT and CDR2 is YYREEE (reference sequence). The CDR3 is made up of 17 amino acids.

The chain combines TRBV5-4 with TRBJ2-2, with 10 positions matching TRBD1. Per the germline V gene, CDR1 is SGHNT and CDR2 is YYREEE (reference sequence). This CDR3 is built from 17 residues. The V gene end was trimmed by 2 bases and the J gene end by 7 bases; junction bases not matched to a gene: 11. CDR3 nucleotide sequence: TGTGCCAGCAGCTTAGCCGTGGGACAGGGGACGGTCGGGGAGCTGTTTTTT. Amino acid sequence: CASSLAVGQGTVGELFF.

V usage is TRBV29-1 and J usage is TRBJ1-3; a possible D gene is TRBD1 (5 bases). Germline lookup yields CDR1 SQVTM and CDR2 ANQGSEA. Trimming took 4 bases from V and 2 from J, leaving 18 bases between them. This CDR3 is built from 16 residues. CDR3 in DNA: TGCAGCGTTGTGGGGGGACGGGGATGGGCTGGAAACACCATATATTTT. The encoded protein is CSVVGGRGWAGNTIYF.

V usage is TRBV18 and J usage is TRBJ2-7, with D possibly matching TRBD2 (5 bases). This CDR3 is built from 14 residues. CDR1 is KGHSH and CDR2 is LQKENI in the germline V gene. The V end was cut by 2 bases, the J end by 5 bases, with 13 bases between. CDR3 sequence: CASSPFSGSDEQYF. The CDR3 DNA reads as TGTGCCAGCTCACCATTCTCGGGGTCCGACGAGCAGTACTTC.

The genes are TRBV27 and TRBJ1-2; 9 nucleotides match TRBD1. Germline CDR1 is MNHEY and CDR2 is SMNVEV (reference sequence). Unmatched junction bases numbered 8, after V lost 6 bases and J lost 0 bases. CDR3 length: 16 amino acids. The CDR3 sequence: CASRSYGTGSNYGYTF. Written as DNA, the CDR3 is TGTGCCAGCAGAAGTTACGGGACAGGGTCTAACTATGGCTACACCTTC.

The chain is built from TRBV10-1 and TRBJ2-3; D not resolved. CDR1 WNHNN and CDR2 SYGVQD come from the germline V gene (reference sequence). V lost 4 bases and J 4 bases, leaving 6 bases between the germline ends. This CDR3 contains 12 residues. The DNA for the CDR3 is TGCGCCAGCAGTGCAGTGGCAGATACGCAGTATTTT. This encodes CASSAVADTQYF.

This clone was counted a few times. The chain couples TRBV4-1 to TRBJ1-2, with 11 bases fitting TRBD1. In germline, CDR1 is MGHRA, CDR2 YSYEKL. Trimming cost V 5 bases and J 4 bases; bases outside gene matches: 6. There are 15 residues in the CDR3. Here the CDR3 reads CASSYPDRGLYGYTF. The CDR3 DNA sequence: TGCGCCAGCAGCTACCCGGACAGGGGGCTCTATGGCTACACCTTC.

The rearrangement links TRBV27 to TRBJ2-2, with TRBD1 identical over 7 bases. V gave up 4 bases and J gave up 0 bases; unmatched junction bases: 2. Germline loops: CDR1 MNHEY, CDR2 SMNVEV (reference sequence). The CDR3 has 15 amino acids. The CDR3 sequence: CASSSGQANTGELFF. The CDR3 DNA is TGTGCCAGCAGTTCCGGACAGGCGAACACCGGGGAGCTGTTTTTT.

The chain couples TRBV19 to TRBJ1-2; D not resolved. CDR1 LNHDA and CDR2 SQIVND come from the germline V gene (reference sequence). The CDR3 totals 15 residues. V gave up 5 bases and J gave up 5 bases, with 18 bases separating them. In DNA, the CDR3 is TGTGCCAGTAGTTTCCCGACGGAGTCCCAATATGGCTACACCTTC. This encodes CASSFPTESQYGYTF.